Included here is one T cell receptor (beta chain) sequence, with context. The target antigen is unknown. The protocol was immunoSEQ multiplex PCR, while the TCRdb copy is restricted to in-frame clones and leaves out a portion. The table shows 150,000 to 200,000 clones, with roughly 92% occurring only once. This specimen comes from a study of T cell responses to AZD1222 COVID-19 vaccine. Study-level points and caveats: Seropositivity was recorded at baseline in only a handful of AZD1222 recipients. Mapped onto spike, vaccine-associated CD4 TCRs spanned it and were dominant at 160-218 and 743-854.

This clonotype originated in an adult in good health. This specimen was peripheral blood, taken on day 0 of AZD1222 vaccination.

CDR3 amino acids: CAIRRQGGSPLHF. In DNA form, the CDR3 reads TGTGCCATCAGGCGACAGGGAGGTTCACCCCTCCACTTT. The chain uses TRBV10-3 and TRBJ1-6, with 7 bases fitting TRBD1. The CDR3 length is 13 residues. With 6 bases clipped from V and 9 bases from J, the junction kept 5 bases outside the gene matches. Looked up from germline, CDR1 is ENHRY and CDR2 is SYGVKD.